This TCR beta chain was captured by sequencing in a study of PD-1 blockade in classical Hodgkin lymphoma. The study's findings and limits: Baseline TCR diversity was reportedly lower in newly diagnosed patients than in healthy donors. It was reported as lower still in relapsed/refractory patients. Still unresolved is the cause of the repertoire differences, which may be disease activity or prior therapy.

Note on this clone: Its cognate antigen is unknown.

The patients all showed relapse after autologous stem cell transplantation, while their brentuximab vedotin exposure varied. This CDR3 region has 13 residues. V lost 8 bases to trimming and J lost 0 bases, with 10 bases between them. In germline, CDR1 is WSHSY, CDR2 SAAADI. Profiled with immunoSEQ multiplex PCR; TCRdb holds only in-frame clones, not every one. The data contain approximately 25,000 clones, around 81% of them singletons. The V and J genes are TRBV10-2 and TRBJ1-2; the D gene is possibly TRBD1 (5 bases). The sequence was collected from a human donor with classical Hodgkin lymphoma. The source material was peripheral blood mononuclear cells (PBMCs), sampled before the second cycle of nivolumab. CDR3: CASGAEANYGYTF. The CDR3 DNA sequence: TGCGCCAGCGGGGCAGAAGCTAACTATGGCTACACCTTC.